This T cell receptor beta chain originates from a study of shared clonotypes between healthy human individuals (dated by TCRdb to 2018 to 2021). A note on the overall study: The cohort included a few men and a couple of women between 18 and 49 years of age. For each donor, three plates each were used for CD4 naive and CD4 memory, two plates were used for CD8 naive, and one plate was used for CD8 memory. To estimate repertoire size and how much clonotype sharing occurs between individuals, the study deeply sequenced the blood TCR repertoires of about five healthy adults. Libraries were prepared and TCR repertoires were sequenced by different laboratories using diverse techniques, in order to increase sequencing depth and limit assay-specific biases. Between about 0.85 and 9.5 billion PBMCs per donor were obtained by leukapheresis.

Points on this clone: It lacks a known antigen. Base-call qualities are not available, and no considerably larger clone is one nucleotide away.

The paper's findings and limits, for the study overall: Because the study included a small number of donors, the genetic and exposure-history diversity represented was limited. Incomplete sequencing was indicated by rarefaction of sorted-subset datasets, despite the large sequencing depth. Naive subsets generally had larger estimated clonotype richness than memory subsets did. Clonotypes shared by all four sorted-subset donors showed higher generation probabilities than non-shared clonotypes. About 5% of naive CD4, 3.5% of naive CD8, approximately 2.2% of memory CD4, and around 0.4% of memory CD8 clonotypes were shared across a few donors. Based on pairwise subsampling, the degree of clonotype sharing among donors was expected to be affected by sequencing depth. Sampling was restricted to blood, and TCR repertoires in tissues likely differ from the TCR repertoires found in blood.

Using the deep immunoSEQ assay, multiplex PCR amplified TCR CDR3 regions from genomic DNA. Genomic DNA extracted from each cell subset was distributed evenly over all wells of several immunoSEQ 96-well plates, and each plate served as one replicate. For sorted subsets, each replicate PCR was loaded with approximately 200 ng genomic DNA, equivalent to some 31,000 T cell genomes. Purified libraries were quantified with a Qubit 3.0 fluorometer, sized on a Bioanalyzer 2100, and re-quantified with the KAPA Library Quantification kit. Every immunoSEQ 96-well plate was sequenced on a separate single-read 150-cycle Illumina NextSeq 550 flow cell. Processing in the source paper ran as follows. Because the immunoSEQ output included only junctional sequences and no quality scores, the filtering could not be the same as the filtering used for full-length reads. Sequences were annotated with PyIR, a Python wrapper for IgBLAST v1.9, and V/J genes and CDR3 were assigned using IMGT germline references. Reads were removed for weak V/J assignments (E-value above 1e-6), missing CDR3, stop codons, out-of-frame junctions, or ambiguous translated residues. V3J clonotypes were defined as sequences sharing an identical inferred V gene, J gene, and CDR3 amino acid sequence. To compute the percentage overlap between repertoires, the number of shared unique clonotypes was divided by the size of the smaller repertoire. Repertoire richness was assessed with RTK rarefaction, the Chao1 estimator, and Recon v2.1 estimates of unobserved clonotypes. OLGA was used to compute generation probabilities for all TCRbeta clonotypes that the gDNA method yielded from a handful of donors. In TCRdb, the immuneACCESS table is reduced to in-frame sequences with V and J assigned. These tables do not hold every clone; where another copy was compared, an unresolved V gene accounts for under half, and the others remain unexplained. The DNA gave D and trimming, while V, J and clone size come from that table. Within this sample are over 850,000 clones, with approximately 80% of them counted one time only. Approximately 0.5% of the sample is held by the ten biggest clonotypes.

Donors were healthy HIV-negative adults with no recently reported acute infections or vaccinations. Only Caucasian adults living in Nashville, Tennessee, USA were represented among the donors. Magnetic negative selection was used to enrich CD4+ T cells, after which naive cells were positively selected on CD45RA and the negative fraction became the memory subset. Blood was obtained by leukapheresis, after which PBMCs were separated by Ficoll-Histopaque density gradient centrifugation and cryopreserved in liquid nitrogen vapor phase. Purity and quantity of every magnetically sorted T cell population were checked by analytical flow cytometry. Genomic DNA was isolated from every sorted fraction and measured by UV absorbance on a Nanodrop 2000c. From cysteine to phenylalanine, the CDR3 is 14 amino acids long. Here the CDR3 DNA is all that survives: 42 bases in frame from base 1. CDR1 SGDLS and CDR2 YYNGEE are derived from the germline V gene. V drops 0 bases and J drops 1 base, leaving 6 bases in between.

The receptor was isolated from a man younger than 30 in good health. Some clones in this sample may be carry-over from other donors' samples. The V and J genes are TRBV9 and TRBJ2-3, with no confident D gene call. Sequencing was carried out using memory CD4+ T cells from PBMCs. Taken with the paper, the label for cell subset or site translates to: CD45RA-negative fraction. The sequenced DNA: TGTGCCAGCAGCGTAGCGGACCGCACAGATACGCAGTATTTT. Its translation is CASSVADRTDTQYF.